Listed here are 28 T cell receptor beta chains from one sample, sequenced in a study of control samples from healthy donors and cancer patients. Profiling relied on immunoSEQ multiplex PCR, and the TCRdb table lists in-frame clones only, not all of them. The sample has around 100,000 clones, more than 85% seen once. Sample: blood. The source is a woman aged 45-60 years in good health.

The rearrangement joins TRBV11-3 to TRBJ2-7, with D unclear. The germline V gene has CDR1 SGHNT and CDR2 YENEEA. The length of the CDR3 is 14 residues. Trimming shortened V by 0 bases and J by 3 bases, and 9 bases separated the two germline ends. The CDR3 loop reads CASSLEAALYEQYV. CDR3 nucleotide sequence: TGTGCCAGCAGCTTAGAGGCGGCACTCTACGAGCAGTACGTC.

The V call is TRBV4-1, the J call TRBJ1-4; no definite D call. Germline loops: CDR1 MGHRA, CDR2 YSYEKL. The CDR3 runs to 13 residues. Trimming took off 3 bases at V and 7 bases at J, with 9 bases between the two ends. CDR3 amino acids: CASSHQASEKLFF. For the CDR3, the DNA is TGCGCCAGCAGCCACCAGGCTAGTGAAAAACTGTTTTTT.

The gene calls are TRBV30 and TRBJ2-7; the D call may be TRBD1 or TRBD2 (5 bases each). The germline V and J ends were trimmed by 0 bases and 3 bases, with 15 bases remaining between them. CDR1 is GTSNPN, CDR2 SVGIG, per germline (reference sequence). The CDR3 has 15 amino acids. CDR3 nucleotide sequence: TGTGCCTGGAGTGTACGAAGAGGGGTCAACTACGAGCAGTACTTC. It codes for CAWSVRRGVNYEQYF.

This sequence joins TRBV4-3 and TRBJ1-6; D is undetermined. The CDR3 totals 16 residues. Trimming left V 0 bases short and J 0 bases short, with 6 bases between. Looked up from germline, CDR1 is LGHNA and CDR2 is YSLEER. The CDR3 DNA sequence: TGCGCCAGCAGCCAAGACCAGAGCTCCTATAATTCACCCCTCCACTTT. It translates to CASSQDQSSYNSPLHF.

The chain recombines TRBV24-1 with TRBJ2-3; a weak D match, TRBD2 (5 bases). This CDR3 region has 16 residues. V lost 3 bases and J lost 4, with 16 bases in between. Germline V gives CDR1 KGHDR, CDR2 SFDVKD. CDR3 region: CATSDLFRGSSDTQYF. The CDR3 DNA reads TGTGCCACCAGTGATCTTTTCCGGGGTTCCTCAGATACGCAGTATTTT.

This chain joins TRBV3-1 (or the pseudogene TRBV3-2) and TRBJ2-7; 10 nucleotides align to TRBD2. Germline V CDR1 and CDR2: LGHDT, YNNKEL (reference sequence). The CDR3 covers 15 residues. V trimming: 4 bases; J trimming: 3 bases; junction bases outside the gene matches: 6. CDR3: CASSRLSGGNYEQYF. The CDR3 DNA reads TGTGCCAGCAGCCGACTTAGCGGGGGGAACTACGAGCAGTACTTC.

The rearrangement joins TRBV6-5 to TRBJ1-5; 7 bases fit TRBD1. V was pared by 6 bases and J by 4 bases, with 6 bases of the junction left unmatched. This CDR3 spans 14 amino acids. Germline-derived CDR1 and CDR2 are MNHEY and SVGAGI. CDR3 region: CASRNDRENQPQHF. CDR3 DNA sequence: TGTGCCAGCAGAAACGACAGGGAGAATCAGCCCCAGCATTTT.

V usage is TRBV19 and J usage is TRBJ2-3, with D perhaps matching TRBD1 (6 bases). There are 14 residues in the CDR3. Germline V gene data show CDR1 as LNHDA and CDR2 as SQIVND (reference sequence). Trimming took 7 bases from V and 9 from J, leaving 20 bases between them. CDR3 protein: CASTGLGAHETQYF. CDR3 DNA: TGTGCCAGTACGGGGTTGGGGGCCCACGAAACGCAGTATTTT.

This clone was counted only a few times. J is TRBJ2-3 and V is TRBV3-1 (or the pseudogene TRBV3-2); D perhaps matches TRBD1 (5 bases). The V end lost 3 bases, the J end lost 5 bases, and 9 bases lay between the germline ends. CDR1 and CDR2 (germline): LGHDT, YNNKEL (reference sequence). The CDR3 spans 13 residues. The CDR3 loop is CASSHPRGDTQYF. The CDR3 DNA is TGTGCCAGCAGCCATCCTAGGGGAGATACGCAGTATTTT.

This sequence joins TRBV18 and TRBJ2-3; D perhaps matches TRBD1 (6 bases). The germline V gene has CDR1 KGHSH and CDR2 LQKENI. Trimming pared 4 bases from V and 5 bases from J, leaving 13 bases between. This CDR3 is 14 amino acids long. DNA for the CDR3: TGTGCCAGCTCACAGAGAGGGGGAGAAGATACGCAGTATTTT. Translation gives CASSQRGGEDTQYF.

The chain has TRBV5-1 and TRBJ1-2; D remains unclear. V gave up 4 bases and J gave up 8 bases, with 18 bases separating them. CDR3 length equals 14 residues. Germline CDR1 and CDR2: SGHRS and YFSETQ. CDR3 amino acids: CASSTGSPTGGYTF. The CDR3 nucleotides are TGCGCCAGCAGCACCGGCTCCCCGACGGGGGGCTACACCTTC.

The chain uses TRBV19 and TRBJ2-2; 8 nucleotides align to TRBD1. Germline CDR1 LNHDA, CDR2 SQIVND (reference sequence). Trimming took 7 bases from V and 2 from J; bases not matched to a gene: 12. The CDR3 runs to 17 residues. The CDR3 DNA reads as TGTGCCAGTAACCTTCCTCCGACAGGGGACAACACCGGGGAGCTGTTTTTT. Its translation is CASNLPPTGDNTGELFF.

V and J are TRBV5-4 and TRBJ2-7; tentatively, D is TRBD1 (6 bases). Germline V lookup: CDR1 SGHNT, CDR2 YYREEE (reference sequence). The germline V and J ends were trimmed by 4 bases and 7 bases, with 18 bases remaining between them. The CDR3 spans 14 residues. DNA of the CDR3: TGTGCCAGCAGCCATATCAGACAGGTACGGGAGCAGTACTTC. Protein sequence: CASSHIRQVREQYF. Full variable domain (outside the CDR3, taken from reference TRBV5-4 and TRBJ2-7): ETGVTQSPTHLIKTRGQQVTLRCSSQSGHNTVSWYQQALGQGPQFIFQYYREEENGRGNFPPRFSGLQFPNYSSELNVNALELDDSALYLCASSHIRQVREQYFGPGTRLTVT.

This rearrangement joins TRBV6-5 to TRBJ1-4, with D hard to call. V was cut by 0 bases and J by 0 bases, with 5 bases left in between. Germline V lookup: CDR1 MNHEY, CDR2 SVGAGI. The length of the CDR3 is 15 residues. The CDR3 loop is CASSYSLSTNEKLFF. In DNA, the CDR3 is TGTGCCAGCAGTTACTCGCTTTCAACTAATGAAAAACTGTTTTTT.

The chain carries TRBV9 and TRBJ1-4; TRBD1 is a possible D gene (6 bases). This CDR3 has 14 amino acids. Germline V gene sequence: CDR1 SGDLS, CDR2 YYNGEE. The ends were cut back, 2 bases at V and 7 bases at J, with 12 bases in the middle. This CDR3 reads CASSVDTGLEKLFF. In nucleotides, the CDR3 is TGTGCCAGCAGCGTGGATACAGGGCTTGAAAAACTGTTTTTT.

This clone has a handful of counts. The chain recombines TRBV3-1 (or the pseudogene TRBV3-2) with TRBJ2-7; no clear D. Germline loops: CDR1 LGHDT, CDR2 YNNKEL (reference sequence). The CDR3 is 15 residues long. V lost 5 bases and J lost 0, with 14 bases in between. CDR3 residues: CASSFESASSYEQYF. CDR3 in DNA: TGTGCCAGCAGCTTCGAGTCGGCGAGCTCCTACGAGCAGTACTTC.

This clone was found a few times. The CDR3 DNA reads TGTGCCAGCAGCCCGTCGGACAGCAACACTGAAGCTTTCTTT. Protein sequence: CASSPSDSNTEAFF. The V and J genes are TRBV7-6 and TRBJ1-1; D may be TRBD1 (6 bases). The CDR3 runs to 14 residues. Germline lookup yields CDR1 SGHVS and CDR2 FNYEAQ. The germline V and J ends were trimmed by 5 bases and 2 bases, with 12 bases remaining between them.

The table lists this clone with a count of one. The chain links TRBV30 to TRBJ2-2; 7 bases agree with TRBD2. Trimming cost V 2 bases and J 7 bases; bases outside gene matches: 4. The CDR3 consists of 13 residues. Germline CDR1 is GTSNPN and CDR2 is SVGIG (reference sequence). CDR3 in amino acids: CAWSPLAVGELFF. The CDR3 DNA is TGTGCCTGGAGTCCGCTAGCGGTCGGGGAGCTGTTTTTT.

V usage is TRBV7-2 and J usage is TRBJ2-5, with 8 bases matching TRBD2. CDR1 is SGHTA, CDR2 FQGNSA, per germline. V shed 3 bases, J shed 2 bases, and the junction held 8 bases outside the gene matches. CDR3 length: 16 amino acids. The CDR3 coding sequence is TGTGCCAGCAGCTTGTCCGGAGCGGGGGTACAAGAGACCCAGTACTTC. Translation: CASSLSGAGVQETQYF.

The chain employs TRBV29-1 and TRBJ2-1, with 14 bases identical to TRBD2. The CDR3 contains 13 residues. Per the germline V gene, CDR1 is SQVTM and CDR2 is ANQGSEA. Trimming at V came to 5 bases and at J to 10 bases, leaving 4 bases not matched to a gene. The CDR3 coding sequence is TGCAGCGTTCGGACTAGCGGGAGGTGGGAGCAGTTCTTC. Protein: CSVRTSGRWEQFF.

The chain recombines TRBV11-2 with TRBJ1-6, with D possibly matching TRBD1 (5 bases). This CDR3 spans 15 amino acids. In germline, CDR1 is SGHAT, CDR2 FQNNGV. V gave up 1 base and J gave up 4 bases, with 8 bases separating them. The CDR3 loop is CASSLATGYNSPLHF. CDR3 bases: TGTGCCAGCAGCTTAGCCACAGGTTATAATTCACCCCTCCACTTT. Filled out from reference TRBV11-2 and TRBJ1-6, the complete variable domain reads EAGVAQSPRYKIIEKRQSVAFWCNPISGHATLYWYQQILGQGPKLLIQFQNNGVVDDSQLPKDRFSAERLKGVDSTLKIQPAKLEDSAVYLCASSLATGYNSPLHFGNGTRLTVT.

V and J are TRBV3-1 (or the pseudogene TRBV3-2) and TRBJ1-5, with 12 bases aligning to TRBD1. This CDR3 spans 17 amino acids. The germline V gene encodes CDR1 LGHDT and CDR2 YNNKEL (reference sequence). J was trimmed by 4 bases and V by 4 bases; bases with no gene match: 8. The CDR3 loop is CASSRGDRGRGNQPQHF. Here the CDR3 DNA reads TGTGCCAGCAGCCGAGGGGACAGGGGGCGCGGGAATCAGCCCCAGCATTTT.

This clone appeared once. The V and J genes are TRBV18 and TRBJ1-1; D not resolved. Trimming took off 4 bases at V and 5 bases at J, with 14 bases between the two ends. Germline CDR1 KGHSH, CDR2 LQKENI. The CDR3 extends over 14 amino acids. CDR3: CASSRPIPNTEAFF. CDR3 coding DNA: TGTGCCAGCTCACGACCGATTCCGAATACTGAAGCTTTCTTT.

The chain combines TRBV29-1 with TRBJ2-5; weak D call: TRBD2 (6 bases). The CDR3 loop spans 13 amino acids. Trimming cost V 8 bases and J 1 base, with 14 bases left between them. Germline CDR1 SQVTM, CDR2 ANQGSEA. The CDR3 here is CSPHGRIQETQYF. In DNA form, the CDR3 reads TGCAGCCCCCATGGGAGGATCCAAGAGACCCAGTACTTC.

In regard to this clone: Germline and junction disagree at one end, which may indicate a read error. The sample carries other DNA sequences with the same CDR3. The chain links TRBV10-3 to TRBJ2-7; TRBD1 might be the D (5 bases). CDR1 and CDR2 from the germline V gene are ENHRY and SYGVKD. This CDR3 is built from 13 residues. CDR3 region: CAINKDTTYEQYF. CDR3 DNA: TGTGCCATCAATAAGGACACAACATACGAACAGTACTTC.

The V and J genes are TRBV5-4 and TRBJ2-7; D possibly corresponds to TRBD2 (5 bases). The CDR3 spans 13 residues. Germline CDR1 SGHNT, CDR2 YYREEE (reference sequence). CDR3 sequence (DNA): TGTGCCAACAGCTTAGCACTAGAAAACGAGCAGTACGTC. Translation gives CANSLALENEQYV.

The chain employs TRBV15 and TRBJ1-4; D perhaps matches TRBD1 (6 bases). The V end lost 5 bases, the J end lost 8 bases, and 21 bases lay between the germline ends. Germline CDR1 LNHNV, CDR2 YYDKDF (reference sequence). The CDR3 is made up of 16 amino acids. CDR3 protein: CATSPRAGGYGEKLFF. In DNA form, the CDR3 reads TGTGCCACCAGCCCACGCGCGGGGGGCTACGGGGAAAAACTGTTTTTT.

CDR3 DNA: TGTGCCAGCAGTAGGCAGGATTTTAGCAATCAGCCCCAGCATTTT. It yields the protein CASSRQDFSNQPQHF. The V call is TRBV2, the J call TRBJ1-5; no firm D call. The V end lost 5 bases, the J end lost 0 bases, and 11 bases lay between the germline ends. This CDR3 has 15 residues. Germline values: CDR1 SNHLY, CDR2 FYNNEI.